This record covers a single T cell receptor beta chain. V dropped 5 bases and J dropped 13 bases, with 18 bases sitting between them. Germline V gene lookup returns CDR1 LNHDA and CDR2 SQIVND (reference sequence). This CDR3 is 12 amino acids long. The data were obtained in a study of cytotoxic CD8 clonotypes in ibrutinib-treated CLL. Sequencing was performed with immunoSEQ multiplex PCR; in TCRdb, only in-frame clones are kept and a portion is missing. This sample yields 150,000 or so clones, of which approximately 80% are seen a single time; 6.5% to 8% belongs to the top ten. The TCR originated in a human donor with chronic lymphocytic leukemia. The chain has TRBV19 and TRBJ2-7; D is tentatively TRBD1 or TRBD2 (5 bases each). The source material was PBMCs, sampled after 36 months of ibrutinib treatment. CDR3 amino acids: CASSSSRDGIYF. The CDR3 DNA follows: TGTGCCAGTAGTTCGTCCAGGGACGGGATCTACTTC.